The 22 T cell receptor beta chains presented below share a single source sample, sequenced in a study of T cells expressing NK-cell markers. With the 5' RACE reads reprocessed, TCRdb shows one record per CDR3 protein and no DNA. The sample holds about 400,000 distinct CDR3 sequences. Sequencing input: blood T cells: a sorted CD56 or NKG2C T cell subset, CD4+ or CD8+ T cells, or bulk PBMC T cells (not recorded which). The receptors here all came from a woman in her fifties or sixties in good health.

V usage is TRBV12-3 or TRBV12-4 and J usage is TRBJ2-1; the TRBD1 assignment by TCRdb is unverifiable without DNA. This CDR3 has 16 amino acids. CDR3: CASSFSAGKGSDEQFF.

The CDR3 here is CASSEWRGARFF. The V and J genes are TRBV2 and TRBJ2-1; the D gene TCRdb calls, TRBD2, cannot be checked with no DNA. CDR1 is SNHLY and CDR2 is FYNNEI in the germline V gene. This CDR3 spans 12 amino acids.

CDR3 sequence reads: CASSTRTGRKEKLFF. The rearrangement uses TRBV7-9 and TRBJ1-4; the TCRdb D gene call, TRBD1, has no DNA to confirm it. The CDR3 covers 15 residues. Germline assignment: CDR1 SEHNR and CDR2 FQNEAQ (reference sequence).

V usage is TRBV12-5 and J usage is TRBJ2-1; absent DNA, TCRdb's TRBD2 call cannot be checked. The CDR3 covers 14 residues. Per germline, CDR1 LGHNT and CDR2 FRNRAP. CDR3 sequence reads: CASGSGLAGHEQFF.

The chain is built from TRBV5-1 and TRBJ2-2. The germline CDR1 and CDR2 sequences are SGHRS and YFSETQ. This CDR3 comprises 14 residues. CDR3: CASSLPHGTGELFF.

The gene calls are TRBV10-3 and TRBJ2-3; TCRdb's D gene call, TRBD2, goes unchecked for lack of DNA. Germline CDR1 ENHRY, CDR2 SYGVKD. This CDR3 has 15 amino acids. The CDR3 loop reads CATRSTDTNTDTQYF.

V and J are TRBV12-3 or TRBV12-4 and TRBJ1-5. This CDR3 contains 13 residues. CDR3 sequence reads: CASSLGSNQPQHF.

The genes are TRBV2 and TRBJ2-1; TCRdb selects TRBD2, and the lack of DNA leaves this call unchecked. The CDR3 loop spans 14 amino acids. CDR1 and CDR2 (germline): SNHLY, FYNNEI. CDR3 protein: CASSETRGNNEQFF. The entire variable domain, with the rest obtained from reference TRBV2 and TRBJ2-1, is as follows: EPEVTQTPSHQVTQMGQEVILRCVPISNHLYFYWYRQILGQKVEFLVSFYNNEISEKSEIFDDQFSVERPDGSNFTLKIRSTKLEDSAMYFCASSETRGNNEQFFGPGTRLTVL.

The V and J genes are TRBV10-3 and TRBJ1-2; lacking DNA, the TRBD1 call made by TCRdb goes unchecked. The length of the CDR3 is 11 residues. The germline V gene has CDR1 ENHRY and CDR2 SYGVKD. CDR3 loop: CATNRGDGYTF.

The chain uses TRBV5-5 and TRBJ1-5; TCRdb calls TRBD1, which cannot be checked without DNA. Germline V gene data show CDR1 as SGHKS and CDR2 as YYEKEE (reference sequence). The CDR3 covers 15 residues. The CDR3 sequence is CASSLAGTLNQPQHF.

The rearrangement links TRBV19 to TRBJ1-1; TCRdb calls TRBD1, which cannot be checked without DNA. This CDR3 has 16 residues. CDR1 is LNHDA and CDR2 is SQIVND in the germline V gene (reference sequence). The chain's CDR3 is CASSPLRGQANTEAFF.

J is TRBJ2-5 and V is TRBV18; TCRdb calls TRBD1, which cannot be checked without DNA. The germline CDR1 and CDR2 sequences are KGHSH and LQKENI. This CDR3 is 15 amino acids long. CDR3: CASSEEVGGEETQYF.

V is TRBV12-3 or TRBV12-4 and J is TRBJ1-2. This CDR3 comprises 15 residues. The CDR3 region is CASSLVQGPSYGYTF.

The chain uses TRBV7-9 and TRBJ2-3; TCRdb indicates TRBD2, and absent DNA this call remains unverified. CDR3 size: 14 residues. Germline CDR1 reads SEHNR; CDR2 reads FQNEAQ (reference sequence). This chain's CDR3 is CASSVDWSTDTQYF.

V gene TRBV29-1 combines with J gene TRBJ2-2; TCRdb outputs TRBD2, but without DNA this stays unchecked. Germline V CDR1 and CDR2: SQVTM, ANQGSEA. This CDR3 spans 16 amino acids. The CDR3 loop reads CSVVVSSGSRAGELFF.

The J gene is TRBJ2-4, the V gene TRBV5-8; checking the TCRdb D call of TRBD1 is not possible without DNA. The CDR3 length is 16 residues. In germline, CDR1 is SGHTS, CDR2 YDEGEE. CDR3 protein: CASSLPTGGGRNIQYF.

This chain connects TRBV25-1 to TRBJ2-1; the D call of TRBD1 rests on TCRdb alone, since no DNA is present to check it. Germline CDR1 is MGHDK and CDR2 is SYGVNS. This CDR3 contains 12 residues. CDR3 loop: CAIPPVGNEQFF.

The J gene is TRBJ2-5, the V gene TRBV24-1. This CDR3 spans 11 amino acids. The germline CDR1 and CDR2 sequences are KGHDR and SFDVKD. CDR3 residues: CATGSAETQYF.

V is TRBV6-6 and J is TRBJ2-1; no DNA is available, so the TRBD2 call from TCRdb remains unchecked. The CDR3 has 18 amino acids. Germline V gene sequence: CDR1 MNHNY, CDR2 SVGAGI (reference sequence). This CDR3 reads CASSHNSGGLAGLNEQFF.

V usage is TRBV11-2 and J usage is TRBJ1-1; with no DNA, the TCRdb D assignment of TRBD1 cannot be verified. CDR3 size: 13 residues. The V gene's germline CDR1 is SGHAT and CDR2 FQNNGV. Here the CDR3 reads CASSRGENTEAFF.

V gene TRBV19 combines with J gene TRBJ2-7; the TCRdb call, TRBD2, lacks DNA for checking. The CDR3 has 15 residues. CDR1 is LNHDA, CDR2 SQIVND, per germline (reference sequence). CDR3 protein: CASSPPSASAYEQYF.

V usage is TRBV4-2 and J usage is TRBJ2-5. This CDR3 is built from 17 residues. From germline, CDR1 is LGHNA and CDR2 YNFKEQ. The CDR3 spells CASSQDGFDGDQETQYF.